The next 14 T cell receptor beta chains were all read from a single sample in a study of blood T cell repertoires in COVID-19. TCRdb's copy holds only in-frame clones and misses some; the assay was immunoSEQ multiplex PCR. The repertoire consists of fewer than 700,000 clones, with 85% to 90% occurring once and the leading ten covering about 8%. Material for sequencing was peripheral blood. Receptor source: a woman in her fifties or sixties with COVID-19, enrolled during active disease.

CDR3 DNA sequence: TGTGCCAGCAGCTTAAACCGGGGGGAAGATACGCAGTATTTT. Amino acids: CASSLNRGEDTQYF. V is TRBV13 and J is TRBJ2-3; 7 nucleotides agree with TRBD2. Trimming took 2 bases from V and 5 from J; bases not matched to a gene: 4. Germline V CDR1 and CDR2: PRHDT, FYEKMQ (reference sequence). The CDR3 sequence is 14 residues long.

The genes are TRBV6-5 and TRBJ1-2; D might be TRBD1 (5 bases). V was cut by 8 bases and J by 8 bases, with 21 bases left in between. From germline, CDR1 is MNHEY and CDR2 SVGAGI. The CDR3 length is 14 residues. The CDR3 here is CASWMGGGWDGYTF. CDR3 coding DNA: TGTGCCAGCTGGATGGGAGGTGGTTGGGACGGCTACACCTTC.

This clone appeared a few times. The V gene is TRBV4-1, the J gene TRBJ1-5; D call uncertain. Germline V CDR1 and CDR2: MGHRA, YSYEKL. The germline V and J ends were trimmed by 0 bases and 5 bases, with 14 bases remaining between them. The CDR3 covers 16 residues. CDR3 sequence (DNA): TGCGCCAGCAGCCAAGAGACGCGGGGTCCCCATCAGCCCCAGCATTTT. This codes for CASSQETRGPHQPQHF.

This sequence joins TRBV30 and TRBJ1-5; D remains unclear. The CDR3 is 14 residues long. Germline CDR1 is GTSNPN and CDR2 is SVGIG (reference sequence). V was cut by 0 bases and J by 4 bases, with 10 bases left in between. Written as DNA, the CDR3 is TGTGCCTGGAGTGTAACCCATACTAATCAGCCCCAGCATTTT. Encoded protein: CAWSVTHTNQPQHF.

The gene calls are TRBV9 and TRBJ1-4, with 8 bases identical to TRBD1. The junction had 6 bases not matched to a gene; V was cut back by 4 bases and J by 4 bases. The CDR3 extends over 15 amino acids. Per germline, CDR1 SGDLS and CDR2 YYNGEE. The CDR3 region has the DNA TGTGCCAGCAGCACACCGGGACAGGTTAATGAAAAACTGTTTTTT. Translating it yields CASSTPGQVNEKLFF.

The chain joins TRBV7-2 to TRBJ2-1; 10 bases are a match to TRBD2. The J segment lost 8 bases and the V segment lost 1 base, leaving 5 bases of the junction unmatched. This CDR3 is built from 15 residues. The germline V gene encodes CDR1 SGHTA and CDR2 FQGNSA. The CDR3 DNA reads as TGTGCCAGCAGCTTAGTGTCTAGCGGGGGTCATGAGCAGTTCTTC. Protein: CASSLVSSGGHEQFF.

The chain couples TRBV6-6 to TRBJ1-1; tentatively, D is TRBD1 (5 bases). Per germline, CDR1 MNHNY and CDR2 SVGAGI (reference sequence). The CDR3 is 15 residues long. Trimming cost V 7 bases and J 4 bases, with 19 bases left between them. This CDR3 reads CASTLPMAGGTEAFF. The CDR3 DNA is TGTGCCAGCACTCTCCCCATGGCGGGGGGCACTGAAGCTTTCTTT.

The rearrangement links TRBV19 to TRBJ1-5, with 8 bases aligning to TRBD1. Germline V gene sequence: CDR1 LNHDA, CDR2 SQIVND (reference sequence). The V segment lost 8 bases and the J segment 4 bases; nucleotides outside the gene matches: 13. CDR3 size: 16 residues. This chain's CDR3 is CASPPNKDRENQPQHF. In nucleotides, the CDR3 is TGTGCCAGTCCCCCCAATAAGGACAGGGAAAATCAGCCCCAGCATTTT.

The CDR3 nucleotides are TGCGCCAGCAGCTTGGACATGAACACAGATACGCAGTATTTT. It encodes CASSLDMNTDTQYF. The chain uses TRBV5-1 and TRBJ2-3; D unresolved. Germline V gene lookup returns CDR1 SGHRS and CDR2 YFSETQ. The CDR3 consists of 14 residues. The ends were cut back, 0 bases at V and 2 bases at J, with 7 bases in the middle.

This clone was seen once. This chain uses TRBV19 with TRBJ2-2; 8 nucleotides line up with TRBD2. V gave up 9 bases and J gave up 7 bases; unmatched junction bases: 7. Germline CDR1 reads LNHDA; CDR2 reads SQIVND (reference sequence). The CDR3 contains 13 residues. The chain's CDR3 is CASSGGGVGELFF. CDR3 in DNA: TGTGCCAGCTCCGGGGGGGGCGTCGGGGAGCTGTTTTTT.

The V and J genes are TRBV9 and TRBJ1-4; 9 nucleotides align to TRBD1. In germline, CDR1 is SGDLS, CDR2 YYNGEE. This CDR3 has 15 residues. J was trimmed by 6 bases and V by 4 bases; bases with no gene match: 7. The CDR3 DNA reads TGTGCCAGCAGCCTGACAGGGGGTAGGGATGAAAAACTGTTTTTT. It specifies CASSLTGGRDEKLFF. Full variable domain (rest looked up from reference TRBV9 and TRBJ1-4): DSGVTQTPKHLITATGQRVTLRCSPRSGDLSVYWYQQSLDQGLQFLIQYYNGEERAKGNILERFSAQQFPDLHSELNLSSLELGDSALYFCASSLTGGRDEKLFFGSGTQLSVL.

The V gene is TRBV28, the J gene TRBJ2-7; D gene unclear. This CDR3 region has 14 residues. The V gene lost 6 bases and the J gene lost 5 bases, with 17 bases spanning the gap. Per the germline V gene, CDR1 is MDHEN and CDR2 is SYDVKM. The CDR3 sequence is CASSPAAGWDEQYF. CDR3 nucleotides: TGTGCCAGCAGCCCCGCGGCTGGGTGGGACGAGCAGTACTTC.

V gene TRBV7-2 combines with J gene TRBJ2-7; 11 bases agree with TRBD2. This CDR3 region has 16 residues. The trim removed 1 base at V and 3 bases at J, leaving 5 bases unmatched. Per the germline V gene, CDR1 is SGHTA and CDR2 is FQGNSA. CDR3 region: CASSLDSSGGFYEQYF. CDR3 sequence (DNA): TGTGCCAGCAGCTTAGATTCTAGCGGGGGGTTCTACGAGCAGTACTTC. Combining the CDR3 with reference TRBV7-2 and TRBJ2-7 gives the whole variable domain GAGVSQSPSNKVTEKGKDVELRCDPISGHTALYWYRQSLGQGLEFLIYFQGNSAPDKSGLPSDRFSAERTGGSVSTLTIQRTQQEDSAVYLCASSLDSSGGFYEQYFGPGTRLTVT.

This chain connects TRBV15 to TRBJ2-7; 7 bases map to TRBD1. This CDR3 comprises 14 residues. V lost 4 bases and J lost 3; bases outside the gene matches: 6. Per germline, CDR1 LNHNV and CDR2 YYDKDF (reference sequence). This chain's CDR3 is CATSTQGQNYEQYF. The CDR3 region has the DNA TGTGCCACCAGCACCCAGGGACAGAACTACGAGCAGTACTTC.